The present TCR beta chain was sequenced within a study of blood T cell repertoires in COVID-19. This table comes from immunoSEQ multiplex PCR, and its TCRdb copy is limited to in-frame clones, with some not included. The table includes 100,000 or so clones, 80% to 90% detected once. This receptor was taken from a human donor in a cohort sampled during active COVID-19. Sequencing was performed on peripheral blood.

The CDR3 is CASSMGSTEAFF. CDR3 nucleotides: TGTGCCAGTAGCATGGGGAGCACTGAAGCTTTCTTT. The J gene is TRBJ1-1, the V gene TRBV19; D remains ambiguous. The CDR3 totals 12 residues. V was cut by 6 bases and J by 4 bases, with 9 bases left in between. CDR1 LNHDA and CDR2 SQIVND come from the germline V gene (reference sequence).